The next 14 T cell receptor beta chains were all read from a single sample in a study of blood T cells in healthy people across ages. With a J-beta primer mix and a sample-barcoded 5' primer, a second PCR ran roughly 6 to 12 cycles. In TCRdb, the 5' RACE reads were re-called with MiXCR into one record per CDR3 protein. This table holds just over 1 million distinct CDR3 sequences, more than 40% found once. Sequenced material: blood. Receptor source: an older woman in good health.

This chain joins TRBV6-5 and TRBJ2-2; 8 bases are shared with TRBD2. Germline values: CDR1 MNHEY, CDR2 SVGAGI. This CDR3 has 15 amino acids. V dropped 4 bases and J dropped 6; count of bases not matched to a gene: 7. CDR3 nucleotide sequence: TGTGCCAGCAGTTCTCAAGCGGGAGAGGCCGGGGAGCTGTTTTTT. This encodes CASSSQAGEAGELFF.

The chain has TRBV4-1 and TRBJ2-4; D possibly corresponds to TRBD2 (6 bases). The germline gives CDR1 MGHRA, CDR2 YSYEKL. Deletions cut 3 bases from V and 4 bases from J, with 16 bases between. This CDR3 is 16 amino acids long. The DNA for the CDR3 is TGCGCCAGCAGCCACTACCGATCGGGGACTAAAAACATTCAGTACTTC. It specifies CASSHYRSGTKNIQYF.

The J gene is TRBJ2-5, the V gene TRBV20-1; D is ambiguous. The end of the DNA fits TRBJ2-7 better, so the J call may be wrong. Germline V gene data show CDR1 as DFQATT and CDR2 as SNEGSKA (reference sequence). The CDR3 is made up of 12 amino acids. The DNA of the CDR3 is TGCAGTGCTTACGGGCCTGAATACGAGCAGTACTTC. This encodes CSAYGPEYEQYF.

This sequence joins TRBV27 and TRBJ1-5; the D gene is possibly TRBD1 (5 bases). V gave up 4 bases and J gave up 7 bases, with 20 bases separating them. The germline CDR1 and CDR2 sequences are MNHEY and SMNVEV (reference sequence). The CDR3 extends over 16 amino acids. Here the CDR3 reads CASSWGGIESGQPQHF. CDR3 in DNA: TGTGCCAGCAGTTGGGGGGGGATTGAGTCCGGACAGCCCCAGCATTTT.

This chain connects TRBV20-1 to TRBJ2-7; 7 nucleotides agree with TRBD1. From germline, CDR1 is DFQATT and CDR2 SNEGSKA (reference sequence). The CDR3 spans 13 residues. V lost 6 bases, J lost 7 bases, and 12 bases stayed unmatched. The CDR3 reads CSADRLGDNEQYF. The CDR3 DNA is TGCAGTGCGGACAGGTTGGGGGACAATGAGCAGTACTTC.

This chain connects TRBV18 to TRBJ1-2; no definite D call. V was pared by 2 bases and J by 6 bases, with 19 bases between. Germline lookup yields CDR1 KGHSH and CDR2 LQKENI. The CDR3 length is 16 residues. DNA for the CDR3: TGTGCCAGCTCACCAATTCCGGCCACAAGGACCGATGGCTACACCTTC. Protein: CASSPIPATRTDGYTF.

This clonotype was observed once. The chain couples TRBV2 to TRBJ2-1, with D perhaps given as TRBD1 or TRBD2 (5 bases each). The DNA end is a closer match to TRBJ2-7, so the J assignment may be wrong. The CDR3 has 13 amino acids. CDR1 SNHLY and CDR2 FYNNEI come from the germline V gene. CDR3 sequence (DNA): TGTGCCAGCAGCGAGGGACGCCGTAATGAGCAGTACTTC. Protein: CASSEGRRNEQYF.

This clonotype was found a few times. This rearrangement joins TRBV20-1 to TRBJ2-7; TRBD1 matches at 9 bases. The CDR3 has 14 residues. The V segment lost 3 bases and the J segment 3 bases; nucleotides outside the gene matches: 6. CDR1 and CDR2 from the germline V gene are DFQATT and SNEGSKA (reference sequence). CDR3 region: CSARGRQGDYEQYF. The CDR3 bases are TGCAGTGCTAGGGGCCGACAGGGGGACTACGAGCAGTACTTC.

This clonotype was counted at least ten times. This chain connects TRBV27 to TRBJ2-3; D is undetermined. The germline gives CDR1 MNHEY, CDR2 SMNVEV (reference sequence). This CDR3 is 12 amino acids long. V lost 5 bases and J 2 bases, leaving 5 bases between the germline ends. The CDR3 bases are TGTGCCAGCAGTGCAGTCACAGATACGCAGTATTTT. Translating gives CASSAVTDTQYF.

The chain's CDR3 is CASSDTGVTTEAFF. In DNA, the CDR3 is TGTGCCAGCAGTGATACAGGGGTTACCACTGAAGCTTTCTTT. The chain uses TRBV6-2 or TRBV6-3 and TRBJ1-1, with 7 bases aligning to TRBD1. The CDR3 is made up of 14 amino acids. The germline V gene encodes CDR1 MNHEY and CDR2 SVGEGT. The trim removed 5 bases at V and 4 bases at J, leaving 7 bases unmatched.

The V call is TRBV4-1, the J call TRBJ2-1, with 7 bases aligning to TRBD2. Germline loops: CDR1 MGHRA, CDR2 YSYEKL. Trimming at V came to 1 base and at J to 6 bases, leaving 6 bases not matched to a gene. This CDR3 has 15 residues. The CDR3 DNA reads as TGCGCCAGCAGCCAAGCTGCGGGAGTGGCCAATGAGCAGTTCTTC. Translated, it gives CASSQAAGVANEQFF.

This chain connects TRBV27 to TRBJ2-3; TRBD2 is a possible D gene (6 bases). Germline values: CDR1 MNHEY, CDR2 SMNVEV (reference sequence). This CDR3 comprises 14 residues. The V gene lost 10 bases and the J gene lost 4 bases, with 18 bases spanning the gap. CDR3 protein: CATTSWGDPDTQYF. In DNA form, the CDR3 reads TGTGCCACCACCAGTTGGGGGGACCCAGATACGCAGTATTTT.

This clonotype was observed a handful of times. The chain carries TRBV7-2 and TRBJ2-4; D ambiguous. Deletions cut 2 bases from V and 4 bases from J, with 9 bases between. CDR1 and CDR2 from the germline V gene are SGHTA and FQGNSA. The CDR3 totals 14 residues. The CDR3 protein is CASSLYTDKNIQYF. In nucleotides, the CDR3 is TGTGCCAGCAGCTTATACACGGATAAAAACATTCAGTACTTC.

This clonotype was counted once. CDR3 sequence (DNA): TGTGCCAGCAGCGTAGTGGGACAGGGTGGTAATGAGCAGTTCTTC. Protein: CASSVVGQGGNEQFF. This chain joins TRBV9 and TRBJ2-1, with 9 bases lining up with TRBD1. The V gene end was trimmed by 0 bases and the J gene end by 7 bases; junction bases not matched to a gene: 5. This CDR3 spans 15 amino acids. Germline CDR1 is SGDLS and CDR2 is YYNGEE.